These 25 T cell receptor beta chains were sequenced from one sample in a study of molecular identifiers for immune sequencing clone quantification. Each CDR3 protein gets one entry after TCRdb re-called the PCR reads with MiXCR. The repertoire holds about 500,000 distinct CDR3 sequences, with 20% to 25% as singletons. The sequenced material came from naive CD8+ T cells from blood, with Jurkat cell RNA spiked in. The subset denotes: FACS-sorted CD8+CD4-CCR7+CD45RA+ naive T cells. The receptors derive from a human donor in good health. Some libraries in this study had Jurkat cell RNA spiked in.

This clonotype was counted only a few times. The V call is TRBV7-9, the J call TRBJ2-7, with D maybe TRBD1 (6 bases). The V gene lost 5 bases and the J gene lost 3 bases, with 17 bases spanning the gap. The V gene's germline CDR1 is SEHNR and CDR2 FQNEAQ (reference sequence). CDR3 length: 15 amino acids. The CDR3 region is CASSTAGTLRYEQYF. In DNA form, the CDR3 reads TGTGCCAGCAGCACCGCCGGGACACTACGCTACGAGCAGTACTTC.

This clonotype was seen many times. The chain uses TRBV20-1 and TRBJ2-5; D gene uncertain. The CDR3 spans 10 residues. Germline V lookup: CDR1 DFQATT, CDR2 SNEGSKA (reference sequence). Trimming removed 5 bases from V and 2 bases from J, with 3 bases in between. The CDR3, as DNA: TGCAGTGCTGCACAAGAGACCCAGTACTTC. The encoded protein is CSAAQETQYF.

In this sample, this clonotype turned up many times. CDR3 sequence reads: CASSVGQGDGYTF. In nucleotides, the CDR3 is TGTGCCAGCAGTGTCGGACAGGGCGATGGCTACACCTTC. The chain joins TRBV2 to TRBJ1-2; 8 bases agree with TRBD1. The germline V gene encodes CDR1 SNHLY and CDR2 FYNNEI. The CDR3 loop spans 13 amino acids. J lost 6 bases, V lost 4 bases, and 4 bases had no gene match. The full variable domain, completed using reference TRBV2 and TRBJ1-2, is EPEVTQTPSHQVTQMGQEVILRCVPISNHLYFYWYRQILGQKVEFLVSFYNNEISEKSEIFDDQFSVERPDGSNFTLKIRSTKLEDSAMYFCASSVGQGDGYTFGSGTRLTVV.

In DNA form, the CDR3 reads TGCGCCAGCAGCCAAGATGGGACAGGGAAAATGTTTGATACGCAGTATTTT. It translates to CASSQDGTGKMFDTQYF. This chain links TRBV4-1 with TRBJ2-3, with TRBD1 identical over 9 bases. CDR1 and CDR2 from the germline V gene are MGHRA and YSYEKL. This CDR3 comprises 17 residues. V shed 0 bases, J shed 6 bases, and the junction held 10 bases outside the gene matches.

The V call is TRBV7-8, the J call TRBJ1-5, with a possible D match to TRBD1 (5 bases). V dropped 5 bases and J dropped 2 bases, with 10 bases sitting between them. The CDR3 sequence is 14 residues long. Germline V lookup: CDR1 SGHVS, CDR2 FQNEAQ. The CDR3 is CASSPQGGNQPQHF. CDR3 sequence (DNA): TGTGCCAGCAGCCCCCAGGGCGGCAATCAGCCCCAGCATTTT.

This clonotype was recorded a few times. An end of the junction does not agree with germline; a read error may underlie this. This chain joins TRBV6-2 or TRBV6-3 and TRBJ2-2; 8 nucleotides align to TRBD2. Germline V gene sequence: CDR1 MNHEY, CDR2 SVGEGT. The CDR3 covers 15 residues. CDR3 sequence: CASSLELAVTGGLFF. CDR3 nucleotide sequence: TGTGCCAGCAGTTTGGAACTAGCGGTCACCGGGGGGCTGTTTTTT.

This clonotype came up many times. The chain uses TRBV28 and TRBJ2-1; possibly TRBD1 for D (5 bases). Germline V gene data show CDR1 as MDHEN and CDR2 as SYDVKM. The V and J ends lost 3 bases and 7 bases respectively, with 13 bases between them. CDR3 length: 14 amino acids. Here the CDR3 DNA reads TGTGCCAGCAGTTTCAGGGCGTTCGAGAATGAGCAGTTCTTC. Amino acid sequence: CASSFRAFENEQFF.

This clonotype has a handful of counts. The gene calls are TRBV11-2 and TRBJ2-3; 8 nucleotides align to TRBD1. Germline V gives CDR1 SGHAT, CDR2 FQNNGV. The ends lost 5 bases at V and 4 bases at J; junction bases unmatched: 8. This CDR3 is built from 15 residues. CDR3 loop: CASSPPGGESDTQYF. The DNA for the CDR3 is TGTGCCAGCAGCCCTCCAGGGGGCGAGTCAGATACGCAGTATTTT. Supplemented by reference TRBV11-2 and TRBJ2-3, the full variable domain reads EAGVAQSPRYKIIEKRQSVAFWCNPISGHATLYWYQQILGQGPKLLIQFQNNGVVDDSQLPKDRFSAERLKGVDSTLKIQPAKLEDSAVYLCASSPPGGESDTQYFGPGTRLTVL.

Many counts were recorded for this clonotype. The chain joins TRBV20-1 to TRBJ2-5, with D possibly being TRBD2 (5 bases). This CDR3 has 12 residues. Germline V CDR1 and CDR2: DFQATT, SNEGSKA (reference sequence). V lost 6 bases and J 5 bases, leaving 13 bases between the germline ends. DNA of the CDR3: TGCAGTGCCGCGACTACTGGGGAGACCCAGTACTTC. This codes for CSAATTGETQYF.

V is TRBV11-2 and J is TRBJ2-2; 9 nucleotides align to TRBD1. CDR3 size: 15 residues. V trimming: 5 bases; J trimming: 6 bases; junction bases outside the gene matches: 7. Germline lookup yields CDR1 SGHAT and CDR2 FQNNGV. The CDR3 is CASSPRRDRAGELFF. DNA for the CDR3: TGTGCCAGCAGCCCTCGTCGGGACAGGGCCGGGGAGCTGTTTTTT.

A note on this clonotype: A much bigger clone sits one base away, suggesting this may be a read error. The V and J genes are TRBV7-3 and TRBJ2-1; D possibly corresponds to TRBD2 (7 bases). CDR3 size: 16 residues. Germline V gene sequence: CDR1 SGHTA, CDR2 FQGTGA. The CDR3 nucleotides read TGTGCCAGCAGCTTAGCGCGCGGGGGCCGTGGGTTCGAGCGGTTCTTC. It yields the protein CASSLARGGRGFERFF. Drawing the rest from reference TRBV7-3 and TRBJ2-1, the complete variable domain is GAGVSQTPSNKVTEKGKYVELRCDPISGHTALYWYRQSLGQGPEFLIYFQGTGAADDSGLPNDRFFAVRPEGSVSTLKIQRTERGDSAVYLCASSLARGGRGFERFFGPGTRLTVL.

This clonotype was counted a few times. J is TRBJ2-3 and V is TRBV13, with 8 bases matching TRBD1. The CDR3 is made up of 16 amino acids. After removal of 5 bases from V and 0 bases from J, the junction contained 7 bases not matched to a gene. CDR1 PRHDT and CDR2 FYEKMQ come from the germline V gene (reference sequence). The CDR3 DNA reads TGTGCCAGCAGCAACCCGCAGGGGGCTAGCACAGATACGCAGTATTTT. Protein sequence: CASSNPQGASTDTQYF.

This clonotype was seen at least ten times. The rearrangement links TRBV7-6 to TRBJ2-3; 7 bases map to TRBD1. The CDR3 is made up of 14 amino acids. Germline trimming cut 5 bases from V and 5 bases from J; bases unmatched to any gene: 7. Germline V gene lookup returns CDR1 SGHVS and CDR2 FNYEAQ. The CDR3 region has the DNA TGTGCCAGCAGCCTTGACAGGGATGGAGATACGCAGTATTTT. Translation gives CASSLDRDGDTQYF.

This clonotype was observed a handful of times. The rearrangement joins TRBV20-1 to TRBJ2-7; 8 nucleotides align to TRBD2. This CDR3 contains 15 residues. The germline V gene has CDR1 DFQATT and CDR2 SNEGSKA (reference sequence). Losses at the gene ends were 0 bases for V and 4 bases for J; bases not matched to a gene: 8. The CDR3 loop reads CSAREEVLAGYEQYF. The DNA of the CDR3 is TGCAGTGCTAGAGAGGAGGTGCTAGCGGGTTACGAGCAGTACTTC.

This clonotype was seen a handful of times. This sequence joins TRBV7-9 and TRBJ2-7; TRBD1 or TRBD2 may be the D gene (5 bases each). V lost 1 base and J 7 bases, leaving 23 bases between the germline ends. The germline CDR1 and CDR2 sequences are SEHNR and FQNEAQ (reference sequence). CDR3 length equals 17 residues. CDR3 loop: CASSLEWFGTGRLEQYF. The CDR3 DNA reads TGTGCCAGCAGCTTAGAGTGGTTCGGGACCGGACGCCTGGAGCAGTACTTC.

With regard to this clonotype: A single base separates this from a much larger clone, so it may be a read error. The chain has TRBV27 and TRBJ2-3; 9 bases match TRBD2. The CDR3 sequence is 12 residues long. Germline CDR1 is MNHEY and CDR2 is SMNVEV (reference sequence). The CDR3 DNA reads TGTGCCAGCAGAGCGGGGGGCCATACGCAGTGTTTT. It is translated as CASRAGGHTQCF.

This clonotype was picked up many times. The chain employs TRBV28 and TRBJ1-1, with a weak D call TRBD1 (5 bases). CDR3 size: 15 residues. Trimming took 3 bases from V and 3 from J, leaving 14 bases between them. Germline CDR1 and CDR2: MDHEN and SYDVKM. The CDR3 reads CASSFRGLRDTEAFF. In DNA form, the CDR3 reads TGTGCCAGCAGTTTTAGGGGACTTAGGGACACTGAAGCTTTCTTT.

This clonotype was detected ten times or more. This rearrangement joins TRBV28 to TRBJ2-7; D is perhaps TRBD1 or TRBD2 (6 bases each). The CDR3 is 15 residues long. Germline assignment: CDR1 MDHEN and CDR2 SYDVKM. V was clipped by 6 bases and J by 5 bases, with 20 bases between them. CDR3 nucleotide sequence: TGTGCCAGCAGCCCCGTCCTCCCGGGGGCCGACGAGCAGTACTTC. Translation gives CASSPVLPGADEQYF.

This clonotype has more than one count but fewer than ten. The V call is TRBV19, the J call TRBJ2-1; 8 bases agree with TRBD2. Germline V gene data show CDR1 as LNHDA and CDR2 as SQIVND (reference sequence). The CDR3 extends over 19 amino acids. V lost 4 bases, J lost 6 bases, and 20 bases stayed unmatched. This chain's CDR3 is CASSKVFGPTGGPGNEQFF. CDR3 nucleotides: TGTGCCAGTAGTAAAGTCTTCGGTCCGACGGGAGGGCCGGGCAATGAGCAGTTCTTC. The whole variable domain, filled in from reference TRBV19 and TRBJ2-1, reads DGGITQSPKYLFRKEGQNVTLSCEQNLNHDAMYWYRQDPGQGLRLIYYSQIVNDFQKGDIAEGYSVSREKKESFPLTVTSAQKNPTAFYLCASSKVFGPTGGPGNEQFFGPGTRLTVL.

Worth noting for this clonotype: A much bigger clone sits one base away, suggesting this may be a read error. The rearrangement joins TRBV29-1 to TRBJ2-5; D is ambiguous. This CDR3 region has 12 residues. CDR1 SQVTM and CDR2 ANQGSEA come from the germline V gene. V lost 1 base, J lost 9 bases, and 12 bases lay in between. CDR3 in DNA: TGCAGCGTTGAAGGATACGATGGGGCCCAGTACTTC. Its protein is CSVEGYDGAQYF. Full variable domain (rest looked up from reference TRBV29-1 and TRBJ2-5): SAVISQKPSRDICQRGTSLTIQCQVDSQVTMMFWYRQQPGQSLTLIATANQGSEATYESGFVIDKFPISRPNLTFSTLTVSNMSPEDSSIYLCSVEGYDGAQYFGPGTRLLVL.

This clonotype has at least ten counts. The chain links TRBV2 to TRBJ2-3, with 8 bases that match TRBD2. The V gene end was trimmed by 6 bases and the J gene end by 0 bases; junction bases not matched to a gene: 5. CDR1 and CDR2 from the germline V gene are SNHLY and FYNNEI. The CDR3 length is 15 residues. CDR3 in DNA: TGTGCCAGCAGACCGACTAGCGCAAGCACAGATACGCAGTATTTT. This translates into CASRPTSASTDTQYF.

This clonotype has just a few counts. The chain uses TRBV6-2 or TRBV6-3 and TRBJ2-1, with D uncertain. V shed 3 bases and J shed 7 bases, with 16 bases lying between them. The CDR3 is made up of 15 amino acids. Germline V CDR1 and CDR2: MNHEY, SVGEGT. CDR3 region: CASSYVLDPWNEQFF. The CDR3, as DNA: TGTGCCAGCAGTTATGTGCTCGACCCGTGGAATGAGCAGTTCTTC.

This clonotype was detected only a few times. The DNA for the CDR3 is TGCGCCAGCAGCCAACTCTTACTTGACAGGGGGTACAATGAGCAGTTCTTC. Translation gives CASSQLLLDRGYNEQFF. The chain couples TRBV4-3 to TRBJ2-1, with 9 bases matching TRBD1. This CDR3 has 17 amino acids. Unmatched junction bases numbered 9, after V lost 2 bases and J lost 4 bases. Germline assignment: CDR1 LGHNA and CDR2 YSLEER.

As regards this clonotype: This may be a read error, as it is one base from a much larger clone. The chain is built from TRBV27 and TRBJ2-7, with TRBD2 matching 7 bases. The CDR3 is 12 amino acids. In germline, CDR1 is MNHEY, CDR2 SMNVEV (reference sequence). The CDR3 nucleotides are TGTGCCAGCAGTTCGGACGGACTAGTGGCTATGTTC. Protein: CASSSDGLVAMF.

Ten or more counts support this clonotype. V usage is TRBV19 and J usage is TRBJ1-3; D uncertain. The V gene lost 3 bases and the J gene lost 0 bases, with 3 bases spanning the gap. The CDR3 consists of 13 residues. Germline lookup yields CDR1 LNHDA and CDR2 SQIVND (reference sequence). The CDR3 protein is CASSMISGNTIYF. Written as DNA, the CDR3 is TGTGCCAGTAGTATGATCTCTGGAAACACCATATATTTT.